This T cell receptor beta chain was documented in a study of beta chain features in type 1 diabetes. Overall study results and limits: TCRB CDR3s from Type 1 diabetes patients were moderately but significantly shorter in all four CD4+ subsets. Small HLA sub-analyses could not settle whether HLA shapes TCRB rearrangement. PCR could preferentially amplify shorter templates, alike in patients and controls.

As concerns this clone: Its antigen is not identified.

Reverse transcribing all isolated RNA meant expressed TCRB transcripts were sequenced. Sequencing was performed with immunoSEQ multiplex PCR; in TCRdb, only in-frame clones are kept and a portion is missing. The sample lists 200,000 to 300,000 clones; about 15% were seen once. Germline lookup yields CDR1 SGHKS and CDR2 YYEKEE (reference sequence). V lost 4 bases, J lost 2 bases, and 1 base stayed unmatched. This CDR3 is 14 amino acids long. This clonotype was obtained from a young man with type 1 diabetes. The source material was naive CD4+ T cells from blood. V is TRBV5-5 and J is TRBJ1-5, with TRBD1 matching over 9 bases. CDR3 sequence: CASSRTGGNQPQHF. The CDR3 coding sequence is TGTGCCAGCAGCCGGACAGGGGGCAATCAGCCCCAGCATTTT.